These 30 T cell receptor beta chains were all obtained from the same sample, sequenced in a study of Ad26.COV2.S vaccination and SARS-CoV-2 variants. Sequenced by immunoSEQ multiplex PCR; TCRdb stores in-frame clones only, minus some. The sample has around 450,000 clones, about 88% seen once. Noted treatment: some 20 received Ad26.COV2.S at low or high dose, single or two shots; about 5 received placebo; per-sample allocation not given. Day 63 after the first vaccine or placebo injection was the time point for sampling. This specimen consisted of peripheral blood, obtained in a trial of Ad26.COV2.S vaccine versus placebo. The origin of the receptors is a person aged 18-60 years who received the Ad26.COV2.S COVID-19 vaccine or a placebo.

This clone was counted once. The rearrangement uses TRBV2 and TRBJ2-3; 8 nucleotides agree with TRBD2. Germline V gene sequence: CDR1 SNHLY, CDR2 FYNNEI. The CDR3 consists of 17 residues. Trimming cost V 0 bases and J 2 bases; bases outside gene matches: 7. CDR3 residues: CASSEAFSGASTDTQYF. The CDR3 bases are TGTGCCAGCAGTGAAGCGTTTAGCGGGGCCTCCACAGATACGCAGTATTTT.

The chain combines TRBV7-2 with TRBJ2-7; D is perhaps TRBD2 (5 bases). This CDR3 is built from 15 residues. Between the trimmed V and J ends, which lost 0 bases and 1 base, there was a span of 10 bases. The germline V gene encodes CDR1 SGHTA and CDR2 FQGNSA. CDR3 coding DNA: TGTGCCAGCAGCTTAGCGCTTAGCGTGTCCTACGAGCAGTACTTC. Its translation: CASSLALSVSYEQYF.

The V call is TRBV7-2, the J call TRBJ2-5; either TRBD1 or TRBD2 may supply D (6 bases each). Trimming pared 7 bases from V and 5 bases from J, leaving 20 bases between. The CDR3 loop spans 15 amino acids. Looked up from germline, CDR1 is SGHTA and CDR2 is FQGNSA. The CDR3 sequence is CASNPTGRGLETQYF. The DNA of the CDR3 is TGTGCCAGCAATCCAACCGGACGGGGGCTGGAGACCCAGTACTTC. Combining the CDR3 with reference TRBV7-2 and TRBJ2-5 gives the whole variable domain GAGVSQSPSNKVTEKGKDVELRCDPISGHTALYWYRQSLGQGLEFLIYFQGNSAPDKSGLPSDRFSAERTGGSVSTLTIQRTQQEDSAVYLCASNPTGRGLETQYFGPGTRLLVL.

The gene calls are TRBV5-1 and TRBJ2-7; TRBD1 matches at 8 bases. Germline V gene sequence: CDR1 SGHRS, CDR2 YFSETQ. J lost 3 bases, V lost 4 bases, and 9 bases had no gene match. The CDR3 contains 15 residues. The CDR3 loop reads CASSRGQGQGYEQYF. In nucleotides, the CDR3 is TGCGCCAGCAGCCGCGGCCAAGGACAGGGCTACGAGCAGTACTTC.

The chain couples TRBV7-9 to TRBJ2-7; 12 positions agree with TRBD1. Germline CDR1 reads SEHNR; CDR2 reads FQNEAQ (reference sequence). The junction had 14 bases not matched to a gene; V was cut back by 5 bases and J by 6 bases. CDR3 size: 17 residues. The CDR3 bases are TGTGCCAGCAGCCCCACCCGTACGGGACAGGGGGCGGGCGAGCAGTACGTC. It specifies CASSPTRTGQGAGEQYV.

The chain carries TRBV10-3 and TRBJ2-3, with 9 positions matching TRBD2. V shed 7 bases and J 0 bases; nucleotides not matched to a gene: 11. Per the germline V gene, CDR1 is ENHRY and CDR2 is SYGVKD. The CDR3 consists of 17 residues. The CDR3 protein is CAIIRTSAPSSTDTQYF. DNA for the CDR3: TGTGCCATCATCCGGACTAGCGCGCCGTCTAGCACAGATACGCAGTATTTT.

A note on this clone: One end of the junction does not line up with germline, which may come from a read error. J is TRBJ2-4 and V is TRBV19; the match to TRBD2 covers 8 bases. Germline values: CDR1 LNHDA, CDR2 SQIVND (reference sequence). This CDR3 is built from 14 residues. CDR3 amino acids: CASSPHFPGLVVDF. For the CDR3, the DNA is TGTGCCAGTAGTCCACACTTCCCGGGACTAGTAGTGGACTTC.

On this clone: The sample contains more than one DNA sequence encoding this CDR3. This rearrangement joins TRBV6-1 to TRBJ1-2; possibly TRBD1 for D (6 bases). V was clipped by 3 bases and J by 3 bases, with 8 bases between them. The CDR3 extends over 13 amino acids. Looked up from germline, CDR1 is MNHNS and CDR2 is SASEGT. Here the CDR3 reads CASSEDRHYGYTF. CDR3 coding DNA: TGTGCCAGCAGTGAGGACAGACACTATGGCTACACCTTC.

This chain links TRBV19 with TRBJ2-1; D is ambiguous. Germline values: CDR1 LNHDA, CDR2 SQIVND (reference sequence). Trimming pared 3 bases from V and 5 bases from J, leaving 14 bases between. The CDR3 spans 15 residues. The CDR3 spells CASSIMYRVNNEQFF. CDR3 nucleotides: TGTGCCAGTAGTATTATGTATAGGGTTAACAATGAGCAGTTCTTC.

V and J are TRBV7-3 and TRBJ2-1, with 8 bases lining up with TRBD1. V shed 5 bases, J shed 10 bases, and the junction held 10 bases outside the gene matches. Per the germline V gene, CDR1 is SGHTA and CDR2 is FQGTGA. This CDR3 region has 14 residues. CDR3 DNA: TGTGCCAGCAGCCGCTCCTCCCGGACAGGGGAGCAGTTCTTC. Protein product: CASSRSSRTGEQFF.

CDR3 in amino acids: CASSMGRAVDSQPQHF. DNA for the CDR3: TGTGCCAGTAGTATGGGCAGGGCCGTTGATAGTCAGCCCCAGCATTTT. The chain has TRBV19 and TRBJ1-5, with a possible D match to TRBD1 (5 bases). Germline assignment: CDR1 LNHDA and CDR2 SQIVND (reference sequence). V dropped 3 bases and J dropped 6 bases, with 18 bases sitting between them. This CDR3 has 16 residues.

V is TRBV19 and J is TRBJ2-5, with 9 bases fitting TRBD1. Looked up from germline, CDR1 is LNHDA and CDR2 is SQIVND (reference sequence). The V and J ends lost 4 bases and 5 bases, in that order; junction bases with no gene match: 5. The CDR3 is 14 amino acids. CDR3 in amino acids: CASSTDRGWETQYF. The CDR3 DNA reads TGTGCCAGTAGTACCGACAGGGGGTGGGAGACCCAGTACTTC.

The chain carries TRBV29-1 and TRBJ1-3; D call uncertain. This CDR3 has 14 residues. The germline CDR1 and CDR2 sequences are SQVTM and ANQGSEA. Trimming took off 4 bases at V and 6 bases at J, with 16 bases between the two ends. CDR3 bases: TGCAGCGTTGCGGTCGGTATCTGGGAAAACACCATATATTTT. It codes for CSVAVGIWENTIYF.

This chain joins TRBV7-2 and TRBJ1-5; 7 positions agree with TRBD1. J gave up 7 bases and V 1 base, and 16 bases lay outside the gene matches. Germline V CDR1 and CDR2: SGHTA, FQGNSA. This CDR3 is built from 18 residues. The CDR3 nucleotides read TGTGCCAGCAGCTTAGGTCCGGACCTGACAGGGTCCCACCAGCCCCAGCATTTT. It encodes CASSLGPDLTGSHQPQHF.

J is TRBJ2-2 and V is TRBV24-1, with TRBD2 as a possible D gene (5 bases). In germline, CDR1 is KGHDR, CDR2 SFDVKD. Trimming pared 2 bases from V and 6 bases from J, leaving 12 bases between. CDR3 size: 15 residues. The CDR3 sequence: CATSDSPGSSGELFF. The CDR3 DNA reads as TGTGCCACCAGTGATTCGCCGGGGTCGTCCGGGGAGCTGTTTTTT.

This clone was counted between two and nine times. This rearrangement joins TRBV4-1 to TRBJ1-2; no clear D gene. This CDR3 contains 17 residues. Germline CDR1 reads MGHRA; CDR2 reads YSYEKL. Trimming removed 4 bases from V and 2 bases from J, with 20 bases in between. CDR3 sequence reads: CASSPVGFGFGNYGYTF. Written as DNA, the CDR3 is TGCGCCAGCAGCCCCGTTGGTTTCGGGTTTGGGAACTATGGCTACACCTTC.

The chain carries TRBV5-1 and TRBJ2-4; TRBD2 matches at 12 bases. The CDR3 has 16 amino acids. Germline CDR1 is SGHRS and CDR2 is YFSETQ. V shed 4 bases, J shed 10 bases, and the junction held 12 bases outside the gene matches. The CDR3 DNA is TGCGCCAGCAGCAACTTACTAGCGGGAGGAGGGGATATTCAGTACTTC. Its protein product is CASSNLLAGGGDIQYF.

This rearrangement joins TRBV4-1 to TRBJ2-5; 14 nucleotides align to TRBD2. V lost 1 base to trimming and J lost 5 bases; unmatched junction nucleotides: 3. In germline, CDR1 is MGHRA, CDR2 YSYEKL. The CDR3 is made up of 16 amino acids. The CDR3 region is CASSQGLAGGVETQYF. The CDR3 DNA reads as TGCGCCAGCAGCCAAGGACTAGCGGGAGGGGTGGAGACCCAGTACTTC.

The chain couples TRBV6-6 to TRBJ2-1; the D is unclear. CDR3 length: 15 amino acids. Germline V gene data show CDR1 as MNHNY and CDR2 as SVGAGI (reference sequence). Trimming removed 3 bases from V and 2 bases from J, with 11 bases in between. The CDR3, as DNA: TGTGCCAGCAGTTATGGCCCCCCGGCCTACAATGAGCAGTTCTTC. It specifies CASSYGPPAYNEQFF.

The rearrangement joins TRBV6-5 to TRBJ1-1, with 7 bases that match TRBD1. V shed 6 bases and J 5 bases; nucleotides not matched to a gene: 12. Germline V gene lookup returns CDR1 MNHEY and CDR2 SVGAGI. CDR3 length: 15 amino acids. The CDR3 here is CASSRGHRGLTEAFF. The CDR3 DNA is TGTGCCAGCAGCAGAGGGCACAGGGGATTAACTGAAGCTTTCTTT.

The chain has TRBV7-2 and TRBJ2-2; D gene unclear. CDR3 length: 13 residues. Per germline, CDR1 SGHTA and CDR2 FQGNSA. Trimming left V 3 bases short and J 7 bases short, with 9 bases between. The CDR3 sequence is CASSFRFSGELFF. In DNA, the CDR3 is TGTGCCAGCAGCTTTCGATTCAGCGGGGAGCTGTTTTTT.

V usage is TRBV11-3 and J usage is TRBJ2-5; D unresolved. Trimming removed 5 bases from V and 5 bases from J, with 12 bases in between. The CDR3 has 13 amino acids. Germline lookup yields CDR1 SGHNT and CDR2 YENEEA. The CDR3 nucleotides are TGTGCCAGCAGCCGAGACCGGTTGGAGACCCAGTACTTC. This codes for CASSRDRLETQYF.

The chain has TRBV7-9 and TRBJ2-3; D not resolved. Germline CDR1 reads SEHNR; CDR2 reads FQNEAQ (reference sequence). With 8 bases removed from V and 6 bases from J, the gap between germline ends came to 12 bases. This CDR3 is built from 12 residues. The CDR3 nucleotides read TGTGCCAGCGCCTCGTCATCCGATACGCAGTATTTT. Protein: CASASSSDTQYF.

The CDR3 is CASSQGLALEQYF. The DNA of the CDR3 is TGTGCCAGCAGCCAAGGCCTAGCGCTCGAGCAGTACTTC. The chain uses TRBV3-1 (or the pseudogene TRBV3-2) and TRBJ2-7, with a tentative D call TRBD2 (6 bases). Germline lookup yields CDR1 LGHDT and CDR2 YNNKEL (reference sequence). The V and J ends lost 1 base and 6 bases respectively, with 10 bases between them. This CDR3 has 13 amino acids.

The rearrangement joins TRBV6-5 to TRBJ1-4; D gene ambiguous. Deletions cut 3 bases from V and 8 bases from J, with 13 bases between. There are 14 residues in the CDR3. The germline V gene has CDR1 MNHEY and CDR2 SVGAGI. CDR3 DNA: TGTGCCAGCAGTTATACAGCCCTTTACGAAAAACTGTTTTTT. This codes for CASSYTALYEKLFF.

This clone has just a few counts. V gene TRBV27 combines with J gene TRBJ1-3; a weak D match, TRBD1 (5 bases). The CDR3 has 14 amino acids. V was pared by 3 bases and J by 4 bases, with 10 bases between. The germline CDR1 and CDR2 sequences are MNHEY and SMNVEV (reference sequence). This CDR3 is CASSFGARGNTIYF. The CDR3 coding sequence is TGTGCCAGCAGTTTCGGGGCAAGAGGAAACACCATATATTTT.

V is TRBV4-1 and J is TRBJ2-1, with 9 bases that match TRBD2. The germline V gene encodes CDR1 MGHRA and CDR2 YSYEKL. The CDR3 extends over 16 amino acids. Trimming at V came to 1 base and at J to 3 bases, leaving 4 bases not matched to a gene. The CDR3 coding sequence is TGCGCCAGCAGCCAAGCTAGACTAGCGGACTACAATGAGCAGTTCTTC. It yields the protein CASSQARLADYNEQFF.

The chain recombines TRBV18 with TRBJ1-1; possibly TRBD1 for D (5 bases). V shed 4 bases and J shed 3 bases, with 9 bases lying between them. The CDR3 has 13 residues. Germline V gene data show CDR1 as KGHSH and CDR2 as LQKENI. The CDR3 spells CASSQGKDTEAFF. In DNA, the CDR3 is TGTGCCAGCTCACAGGGGAAGGACACTGAAGCTTTCTTT.

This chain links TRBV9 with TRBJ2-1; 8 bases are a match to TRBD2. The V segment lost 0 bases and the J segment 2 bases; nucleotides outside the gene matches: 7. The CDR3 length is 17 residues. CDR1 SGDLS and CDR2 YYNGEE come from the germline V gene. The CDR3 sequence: CASSVGVAGGPYNEQFF. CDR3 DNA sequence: TGTGCCAGCAGCGTAGGCGTCGCGGGAGGCCCCTACAATGAGCAGTTCTTC.

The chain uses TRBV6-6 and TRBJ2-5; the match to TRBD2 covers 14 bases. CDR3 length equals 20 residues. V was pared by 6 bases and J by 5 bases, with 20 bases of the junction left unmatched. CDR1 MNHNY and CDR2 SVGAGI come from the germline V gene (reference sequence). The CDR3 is CASSRGTGGTSGRKRETQYF. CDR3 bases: TGTGCCAGCAGCCGGGGGACAGGGGGGACTAGCGGGAGAAAGCGGGAGACCCAGTACTTC.